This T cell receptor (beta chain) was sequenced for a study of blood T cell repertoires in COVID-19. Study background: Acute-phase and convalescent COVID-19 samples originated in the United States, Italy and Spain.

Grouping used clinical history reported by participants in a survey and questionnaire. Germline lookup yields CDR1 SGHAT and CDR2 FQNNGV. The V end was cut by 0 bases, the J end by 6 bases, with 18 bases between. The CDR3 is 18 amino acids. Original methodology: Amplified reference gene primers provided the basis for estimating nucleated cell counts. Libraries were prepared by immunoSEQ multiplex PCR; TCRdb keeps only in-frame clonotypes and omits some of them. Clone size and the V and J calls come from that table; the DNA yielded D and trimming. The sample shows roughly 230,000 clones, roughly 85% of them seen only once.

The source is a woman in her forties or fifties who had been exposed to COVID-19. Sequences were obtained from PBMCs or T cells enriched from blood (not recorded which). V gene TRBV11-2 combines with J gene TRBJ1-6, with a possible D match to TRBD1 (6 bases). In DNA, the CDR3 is TGTGCCAGCAGCTTAGAGGGTATTAGGGGGAAGGCTAATTCACCCCTCCACTTT. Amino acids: CASSLEGIRGKANSPLHF.